These 10 T cell receptor beta chains were sequenced from one sample in a study of blood T cell repertoires in COVID-19. TCRdb's copy holds only in-frame clones and misses some; the assay was immunoSEQ multiplex PCR. The sample records fewer than 85,000 clones, roughly 85% being singletons. Sequencing was performed on peripheral blood. The receptors were sampled from a man at least 80 years old with acute or convalescent COVID-19.

The genes are TRBV12-3 or TRBV12-4 and TRBJ2-7; D gene unclear. CDR3 length equals 13 residues. Trimming took off 5 bases at V and 1 base at J, with 9 bases between the two ends. DNA of the CDR3: TGTGCCAGCAGTCCTCCCGGTTCCTACGAGCAGTACTTC. Translated: CASSPPGSYEQYF.

The chain combines TRBV4-1 with TRBJ2-1, with D possibly matching TRBD1 (6 bases). The length of the CDR3 is 17 residues. The V gene lost 1 base and the J gene lost 2 bases, with 15 bases spanning the gap. The germline V gene has CDR1 MGHRA and CDR2 YSYEKL. CDR3: CASSQAAGTPTYNEQFF. CDR3 in DNA: TGCGCCAGCAGCCAAGCAGCCGGGACACCAACCTACAATGAGCAGTTCTTC.

The gene calls are TRBV18 and TRBJ2-2; 8 bases fit TRBD1. Trimming at V came to 2 bases and at J to 5 bases, leaving 13 bases not matched to a gene. Germline V gene lookup returns CDR1 KGHSH and CDR2 LQKENI. There are 18 residues in the CDR3. CDR3 coding DNA: TGTGCCAGCTCACCAGTTCCTCCGGGACAGGTCGGGACCGGGGAGCTGTTTTTT. Its protein is CASSPVPPGQVGTGELFF.

CDR3 coding DNA: TGTGCCAGCTCAACGGGACAGGGACTTACCTACGAGCAGTACTTC. Translation: CASSTGQGLTYEQYF. The V gene is TRBV18, the J gene TRBJ2-7; 9 bases align to TRBD1. After removal of 5 bases from V and 2 bases from J, the junction contained 7 bases not matched to a gene. The CDR3 consists of 15 residues. The V gene's germline CDR1 is KGHSH and CDR2 LQKENI.

This clone was seen more than once but under ten times. The rearrangement links TRBV6-4 to TRBJ1-5; 7 bases map to TRBD1. CDR1 and CDR2 from the germline V gene are MRHNA and SNTAGT. This CDR3 has 13 residues. Unmatched junction bases numbered 4, after V lost 6 bases and J lost 5 bases. For the CDR3, the DNA is TGTGCCAGCAGCGAAGACAGGGATCAGCCCCAGCATTTT. This codes for CASSEDRDQPQHF.

The rearrangement joins TRBV11-2 to TRBJ2-7, with 7 bases that match TRBD1. J gave up 5 bases and V 4 bases, and 8 bases lay outside the gene matches. The CDR3 sequence is 14 residues long. Per germline, CDR1 SGHAT and CDR2 FQNNGV. CDR3 loop: CASSSEGGRDEQYF. In nucleotides, the CDR3 is TGTGCCAGCAGCTCCGAAGGGGGCCGAGACGAGCAGTACTTC.

The rearrangement uses TRBV28 and TRBJ2-7; 8 positions agree with TRBD1. V was clipped by 10 bases and J by 2 bases; unmatched bases: 10. CDR1 and CDR2 from the germline V gene are MDHEN and SYDVKM. The CDR3 loop spans 14 amino acids. This CDR3 reads CAITRDRGPYEQYF. The CDR3 DNA is TGTGCCATTACTCGCGACAGGGGACCCTACGAGCAGTACTTC.

Turning to this clone: An end of the junction differs from the germline gene, which may be a read error. The J gene is TRBJ2-2, the V gene TRBV5-5, with D perhaps TRBD2 (6 bases). The germline gives CDR1 SGHKS, CDR2 YYEKEE (reference sequence). The CDR3 runs to 12 residues. CDR3 nucleotide sequence: TGTGCCAGCAGCTTGAGGACGGGGGACGAGGTTTTT. Translating gives CASSLRTGDEVF.

This chain uses TRBV28 with TRBJ1-2; TRBD1 matches at 8 bases. This CDR3 has 11 amino acids. CDR1 and CDR2 from the germline V gene are MDHEN and SYDVKM. V lost 2 bases and J lost 14; bases outside the gene matches: 4. In nucleotides, the CDR3 is TGTGCCAGCAGTTTAAGGACAGGGCAGACCTTC. It codes for CASSLRTGQTF.

The V gene is TRBV9, the J gene TRBJ1-3; 10 nucleotides line up with TRBD1. The CDR3 is 16 amino acids. CDR1 SGDLS and CDR2 YYNGEE come from the germline V gene. V shed 2 bases, J shed 2 bases, and the junction held 4 bases outside the gene matches. CDR3 nucleotides: TGTGCCAGCAGCGTCCGACAGGGGGCTGCTGGAAACACCATATATTTT. Protein sequence: CASSVRQGAAGNTIYF.